This record covers a single TCR beta chain. The antigen remains unidentified. This record belongs to a study of STAT3 mutations in large granular lymphocyte leukemia. The overall study: Roughly half the longitudinally sequenced T-LGLL patients had canonical STAT3 mutations. Study results and caveats: Every T-LGLL patient had at least one immunodominant TCRbeta clonotype. All newly emerging clones after therapy were STAT3 wild type. Variable sampling intervals and differing treatment regimens complicated linking therapy response to TCR clonal burden changes. Suggested: STAT3 mutation was not the ancestral event for these clonal expansions.

Profiled with immunoSEQ multiplex PCR; TCRdb holds only in-frame clones, not every one. The sample lists roughly 9,300 clones, 70% to 90% occurring once. There are 15 residues in the CDR3. Germline V CDR1 and CDR2: SGHRS, YFSETQ. The junction had 8 bases not matched to a gene; V was cut back by 5 bases and J by 1 base. Sequencing was performed on peripheral blood mononuclear cells. This TCR was recovered from a man of 80 years or more with T-cell large granular lymphocyte leukemia. Some clones in this sample may be carry-over from other donors' samples. This sequence joins TRBV5-1 and TRBJ2-5; 7 nucleotides match TRBD2. CDR3 bases: TGCGCCAGCAGGGGCGCTAGCGGAACCCAAGAGACCCAGTACTTC. Protein: CASRGASGTQETQYF.